This entry lists 20 T cell receptor beta chains sequenced from one sample in a study of T cell repertoires in cytomegalovirus infection. Their cognate antigens are unknown. TCRdb used MiXCR to reprocess the reads, holding one entry per CDR3 protein. The sample has about a million distinct CDR3 sequences; 30% to 40% are singletons. The sample in question was cultured CD8+ T cells from PBMCs, obtained from culture after CMV antigen stimulation. All receptors come from a human donor in good health (CMV status not recorded). Some clones in this sample may be carry-over from other donors' samples.

The V and J genes are TRBV20-1 and TRBJ2-7; either TRBD1 or TRBD2 may supply D (5 bases each). The CDR3 covers 14 residues. Per the germline V gene, CDR1 is DFQATT and CDR2 is SNEGSKA (reference sequence). V was cut by 1 base and J by 2 bases, with 12 bases left in between. Here the CDR3 reads CSARVRDDTYEQYF. DNA of the CDR3: TGCAGTGCTAGAGTACGGGACGACACCTACGAGCAGTACTTC.

This clonotype occurred a few times. The chain combines TRBV19 with TRBJ1-2, with D possibly being TRBD1 (6 bases). The germline V gene encodes CDR1 LNHDA and CDR2 SQIVND (reference sequence). This CDR3 contains 13 residues. Trimming took 8 bases from V and 3 from J, leaving 13 bases between them. CDR3 nucleotide sequence: TGTGCCAGTGAGGGGGGGGAAGACTATGGCTACACCTTC. Translation: CASEGGEDYGYTF.

This clonotype was found many times. The chain couples TRBV7-8 to TRBJ1-5; D is possibly TRBD1 (5 bases). Trimming shortened V by 5 bases and J by 3 bases, and 17 bases separated the two germline ends. Germline assignment: CDR1 SGHVS and CDR2 FQNEAQ. The CDR3 is made up of 16 amino acids. In DNA form, the CDR3 reads TGTGCCAGCAGCCCCGGGACTTCTTTCGCCAATCAGCCCCAGCATTTT. Protein product: CASSPGTSFANQPQHF.

This clonotype was seen a handful of times. This sequence joins TRBV4-1 and TRBJ2-4; 7 bases are a match to TRBD2. Losses at the gene ends were 5 bases for V and 8 bases for J; bases not matched to a gene: 3. The CDR3 spans 12 residues. Germline V gene sequence: CDR1 MGHRA, CDR2 YSYEKL. The CDR3 sequence is CASSTRGDIQYF. CDR3 in DNA: TGCGCCAGCAGCACCCGGGGGGACATTCAGTACTTC.

The sample holds many counts of this clonotype. The rearrangement joins TRBV7-9 to TRBJ1-3; D perhaps matches TRBD1 (5 bases). The CDR3 has 12 amino acids. CDR1 and CDR2 (germline): SEHNR, FQNEAQ (reference sequence). The germline V and J ends were trimmed by 5 bases and 9 bases, with 11 bases remaining between them. The CDR3 DNA reads TGTGCCAGCAGCAAGGGGCAGGGCACCATATATTTT. It codes for CASSKGQGTIYF.

The genes are TRBV13 and TRBJ1-2; no firm D call. The germline gives CDR1 PRHDT, CDR2 FYEKMQ (reference sequence). The CDR3 is made up of 14 amino acids. The V gene lost 5 bases and the J gene lost 7 bases, with 17 bases spanning the gap. The CDR3 sequence is CASSQDKFASGYTF. The CDR3 coding sequence is TGTGCCAGCAGCCAAGACAAATTTGCCTCTGGCTACACCTTC.

V gene TRBV5-6 combines with J gene TRBJ1-4, with D perhaps TRBD1 (5 bases). The CDR3 length is 15 residues. CDR1 and CDR2 from the germline V gene are SGHDT and YYEEEE. V was cut by 3 bases and J by 3 bases, with 12 bases left in between. CDR3 nucleotides: TGTGCCAGCAGCTCGGGCCCCAGGGCTAATGAAAAACTGTTTTTT. As protein: CASSSGPRANEKLFF.

This chain connects TRBV25-1 to TRBJ1-2; no firm D call. V was trimmed by 3 bases and J by 6 bases, leaving 8 bases between them. This CDR3 region has 12 residues. Germline values: CDR1 MGHDK, CDR2 SYGVNS. CDR3 DNA: TGTGCCAGCAGTGAGGGGATCGATGGCTACACCTTC. Its protein product is CASSEGIDGYTF.

The CDR3 region is CSARDLGTADSPLHF. The CDR3 bases are TGCAGTGCTAGAGATCTTGGGACAGCTGATTCACCCCTCCACTTT. The chain combines TRBV20-1 with TRBJ1-6; TRBD1 matches at 7 bases. Germline V gives CDR1 DFQATT, CDR2 SNEGSKA (reference sequence). The junction had 7 bases not matched to a gene; V was cut back by 0 bases and J by 8 bases. The CDR3 runs to 15 residues.

This clonotype was seen more than once but under ten times. The genes are TRBV6-2 or TRBV6-3 and TRBJ1-1; TRBD1 matches at 7 bases. This CDR3 is built from 12 residues. V lost 7 bases, J lost 5 bases, and 4 bases stayed unmatched. Germline CDR1 is MNHEY and CDR2 is SVGEGT. The CDR3 region has the DNA TGTGCCAGCACAAACAGGGGAACTGAAGCTTTCTTT. This encodes CASTNRGTEAFF.

This clonotype was counted a few times. The chain uses TRBV4-1 and TRBJ1-2, with TRBD1 as a possible D gene (5 bases). The CDR3 is 16 amino acids. Germline V CDR1 and CDR2: MGHRA, YSYEKL. V lost 0 bases and J lost 5, with 16 bases in between. The CDR3 sequence: CASSQDLSGGGYGYTF. CDR3 nucleotides: TGCGCCAGCAGCCAAGATCTTTCGGGGGGAGGGTATGGCTACACCTTC.

The table lists this clonotype with a few counts. The genes are TRBV19 and TRBJ2-7; 9 bases line up with TRBD2. The CDR3 length is 17 residues. The junction had 11 bases not matched to a gene; V was cut back by 4 bases and J by 1 base. CDR1 and CDR2 (germline): LNHDA, SQIVND (reference sequence). CDR3 nucleotide sequence: TGTGCCAGTAGTAAAACGCTAGCGGGGCTCCCTTCCTACGAGCAGTACTTC. Translation gives CASSKTLAGLPSYEQYF.

The chain has TRBV29-1 and TRBJ1-2; maybe TRBD1 (5 bases). Trimming left V 3 bases short and J 5 bases short, with 10 bases between. The germline V gene has CDR1 SQVTM and CDR2 ANQGSEA. This CDR3 comprises 12 residues. This CDR3 reads CSVDKGEYGYTF. The CDR3 DNA reads TGCAGCGTTGATAAAGGGGAATATGGCTACACCTTC. The full variable domain, rest sourced from reference TRBV29-1 and TRBJ1-2, is SAVISQKPSRDICQRGTSLTIQCQVDSQVTMMFWYRQQPGQSLTLIATANQGSEATYESGFVIDKFPISRPNLTFSTLTVSNMSPEDSSIYLCSVDKGEYGYTFGSGTRLTVV.

The gene calls are TRBV24-1 and TRBJ1-2; D is perhaps TRBD1 (5 bases). Trimming left V 5 bases short and J 1 base short, with 7 bases between. There are 13 residues in the CDR3. Germline V lookup: CDR1 KGHDR, CDR2 SFDVKD. CDR3 nucleotides: TGTGCCACCAGTGTAGGGGATAACTATGGCTACACCTTC. It translates to CATSVGDNYGYTF.

The chain recombines TRBV14 with TRBJ1-6; tentatively, D is TRBD1 (5 bases). V was pared by 4 bases and J by 10 bases, with 14 bases between. The length of the CDR3 is 14 residues. Germline-derived CDR1 and CDR2 are SGHDN and FVKESK. The CDR3 loop is CASSLREIGSPLHF. The CDR3 DNA sequence: TGTGCCAGCAGCCTCAGGGAGATTGGATCACCCCTCCACTTT. The variable domain in full, with the rest retrieved from reference TRBV14 and TRBJ1-6, is EAGVTQFPSHSVIEKGQTVTLRCDPISGHDNLYWYRRVMGKEIKFLLHFVKESKQDESGMPNNRFLAERTGGTYSTLKVQPAELEDSGVYFCASSLREIGSPLHFGNGTRLTVT.

This chain links TRBV19 with TRBJ2-1, with TRBD2 matching 7 bases. V shed 1 base, J shed 5 bases, and the junction held 5 bases outside the gene matches. The CDR3 length is 15 residues. Per the germline V gene, CDR1 is LNHDA and CDR2 is SQIVND (reference sequence). The CDR3 DNA reads as TGTGCCAGTAGTATAGGGCGGGGGACCAACAATGAGCAGTTCTTC. Residues: CASSIGRGTNNEQFF. The full variable domain, completed using reference TRBV19 and TRBJ2-1, is DGGITQSPKYLFRKEGQNVTLSCEQNLNHDAMYWYRQDPGQGLRLIYYSQIVNDFQKGDIAEGYSVSREKKESFPLTVTSAQKNPTAFYLCASSIGRGTNNEQFFGPGTRLTVL.

The J gene is TRBJ2-6, the V gene TRBV7-9, with D unresolved. From germline, CDR1 is SEHNR and CDR2 FQNEAQ (reference sequence). The CDR3 covers 17 residues. V was clipped by 5 bases and J by 0 bases, with 14 bases between them. CDR3 in amino acids: CASSPPGPFSGANVLTF. The CDR3, as DNA: TGTGCCAGCAGCCCTCCTGGACCCTTCTCTGGGGCCAACGTCCTGACTTTC.

With regard to this clonotype: One end of the junction varies from germline; a read error may be responsible. The chain combines TRBV5-6 with TRBJ2-5, with D possibly being TRBD2 (7 bases). The length of the CDR3 is 13 residues. Germline V gene sequence: CDR1 SGHDT, CDR2 YYEEEE. The CDR3 sequence is CVSIVQGGETQYF. The DNA for the CDR3 is TGTGTCAGCATCGTACAGGGAGGGGAGACCCAGTACTTC.

The chain has TRBV29-1 and TRBJ1-2; D unclear. The V end lost 1 base, the J end lost 5 bases, and 17 bases lay between the germline ends. Germline V gene lookup returns CDR1 SQVTM and CDR2 ANQGSEA. The CDR3 length is 15 residues. CDR3 protein: CSVEGKRFSGYGYTF. DNA for the CDR3: TGCAGCGTTGAAGGGAAGAGGTTCTCGGGGTATGGCTACACCTTC.

There are many counts of this clonotype. The J gene is TRBJ1-1, the V gene TRBV7-4; D unresolved. This CDR3 is built from 12 residues. Germline lookup yields CDR1 SGHVT and CDR2 SQSDAQ. Trimming took off 8 bases at V and 4 bases at J, with 11 bases between the two ends. The CDR3 sequence is CASRDKGTEAFF. For the CDR3, the DNA is TGTGCCAGCCGAGACAAAGGCACTGAAGCTTTCTTT.